This T cell receptor (beta chain) was identified during a study of T cell responses to AZD1222 COVID-19 vaccine. Study-wide findings and caveats: The span of vaccine-associated CD4 TCRs extended across spike, with dominance at 160-218 and 743-854. Elevations in Spike-specific TCR breadth and depth followed administration of two AZD1222 doses.

A remark on this clone: Its antigen is not known.

Trimming at V came to 6 bases and at J to 7 bases, leaving 13 bases not matched to a gene. The germline CDR1 and CDR2 sequences are LNHNV and YYDKDF (reference sequence). This CDR3 has 17 residues. TCRdb's table, derived via immunoSEQ multiplex PCR, lists solely in-frame clones and lacks some. The sample consists of 150,000 or so clones, about 85% of them appearing once. The sequence came from an adult who had recovered from COVID-19. The V and J genes are TRBV15 and TRBJ1-6, with TRBD1 matching 9 bases. This specimen consisted of peripheral blood, obtained after recovery from COVID-19. CDR3 in DNA: TGTGCCACCAGGGAAGAGGTGGGACAGGGTGGCAATTCACCCCTCCACTTT. Its translation: CATREEVGQGGNSPLHF.